This T cell receptor (beta chain) was captured in a study of blood T cell repertoires in COVID-19 (dated by TCRdb to about 2020). Looking at the study overall: The collaborator samples originated in the United States, Italy and Spain and spanned the acute and convalescent phases of COVID-19. The prospective study material was composed of cDNA or gDNA derived from T cells, B-cell-depleted T cells, or PBMCs. Deeply sampled blood TCRbeta repertoires from subjects exposed to, actively infected with, or recovered from COVID-19 were included in the dataset. The repertoires were released in a freely available public database meant as a resource for research on the immune response to SARS-CoV-2. The samples were drawn from two sources: the first 160 participants of the ongoing ImmuneRACE study, and some 1,300 subjects contributed by 6 global collaborators. The sample metadata nearly always contained a de-identified subject ID, COVID-19 status, age in years and sex. Where HLA class I and class II types were available, the types were taken from metadata supplied by the sample provider, not from assay-based typing. On the study overall, not on this receptor specifically: How much clinical and demographic metadata was included differed by source and by participant, and the metadata was provided uncurated.

About this clone: The specificity of this receptor is unknown. No base-level quality is on record; no much larger clone is a single base apart. This specimen includes other DNA sequences encoding the same CDR3.

TCRbeta CDR3 regions were amplified from genomic DNA using the immunoSEQ Assay, a bias-controlled multiplex PCR. As for the original processing: The number of nucleated cells in each sample was estimated by amplification of reference gene primers within the assay. To quantify the absolute abundance of each unique TCRbeta CDR3 rearrangement, sequence reads were collapsed and filtered. For each sample, productive Simpson clonality was calculated by taking the square root of Simpson's diversity index across productive rearrangements. TCRdb stores this immuneACCESS table with in-frame sequences only. Part of the clones is absent; in the studies checked, under half of the shortfall reflects unresolved V genes, and no reason is known for the rest. V, J and clone size derive from that table, while D and trimming were established from the DNA sequence. This sample lists hundreds of thousands of clones; around nine tenths were detected once. Clones ranked in the top ten supply 6% to 8.5% of the sample.

At one collaborating source in Seattle, patients were enrolled during active infection and were followed longitudinally through the course of disease. Whole blood was collected in K2EDTA tubes by collaborating institutions according to the institutions' own protocols. For TCRbeta analysis, collaborator samples were shipped as frozen whole blood, as isolated PBMCs, or as DNA extracted from either sample type. The CDR3 sequence holds 14 residues, the cysteine and phenylalanine included. The only DNA kept is the CDR3, 42 bases in frame from the first base. CDR1 SEHNR and CDR2 FQNEAQ were looked up in the germline V gene (reference sequence). V was cut back by 5 bases and J by 2 bases, leaving a gap of 10 bases between them.

The sequence was collected from a woman in her 70s with COVID-19, enrolled during active disease. The rearranged segments are TRBV7-9 and TRBJ1-5, with a weak D call of TRBD1 (6 bases match). Source material: peripheral blood. The CDR3 sequence is CASSLGQGNQPQHF. The sequenced DNA: TGTGCCAGCAGCCTGGGACAAGGCAATCAGCCCCAGCATTTT.